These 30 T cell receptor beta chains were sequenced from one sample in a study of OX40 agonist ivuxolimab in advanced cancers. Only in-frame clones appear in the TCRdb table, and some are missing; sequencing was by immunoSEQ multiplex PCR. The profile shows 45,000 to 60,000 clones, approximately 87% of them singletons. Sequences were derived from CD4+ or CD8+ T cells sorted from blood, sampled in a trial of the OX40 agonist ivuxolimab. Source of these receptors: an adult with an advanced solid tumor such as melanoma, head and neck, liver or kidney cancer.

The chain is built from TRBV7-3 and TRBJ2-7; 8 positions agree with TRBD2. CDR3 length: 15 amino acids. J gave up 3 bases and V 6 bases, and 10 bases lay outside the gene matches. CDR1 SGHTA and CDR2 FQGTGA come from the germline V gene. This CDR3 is CASSEAGAGGYEQYF. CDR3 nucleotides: TGTGCCAGCAGTGAAGCGGGTGCGGGAGGCTACGAGCAGTACTTC. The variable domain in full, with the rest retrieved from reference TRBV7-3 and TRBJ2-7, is GAGVSQTPSNKVTEKGKYVELRCDPISGHTALYWYRQSLGQGPEFLIYFQGTGAADDSGLPNDRFFAVRPEGSVSTLKIQRTERGDSAVYLCASSEAGAGGYEQYFGPGTRLTVT.

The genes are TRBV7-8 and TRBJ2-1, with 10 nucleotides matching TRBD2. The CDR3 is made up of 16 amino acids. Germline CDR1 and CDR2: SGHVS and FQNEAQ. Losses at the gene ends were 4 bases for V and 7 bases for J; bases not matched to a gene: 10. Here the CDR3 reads CASSWGSGGIGNEQFF. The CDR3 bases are TGTGCCAGCAGCTGGGGTAGCGGGGGGATTGGGAATGAGCAGTTCTTC.

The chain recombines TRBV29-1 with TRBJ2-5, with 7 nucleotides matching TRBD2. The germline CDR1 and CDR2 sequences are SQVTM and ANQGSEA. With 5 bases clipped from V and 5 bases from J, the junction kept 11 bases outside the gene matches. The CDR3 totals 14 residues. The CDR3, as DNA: TGCAGCGTTCAGGGAGGGGAAGGGTTGGAGACCCAGTACTTC. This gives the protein CSVQGGEGLETQYF.

The CDR3 DNA reads TGTGCCAGCACACGACAGCCTAACTATGGCTACACCTTC. Translating gives CASTRQPNYGYTF. This chain uses TRBV6-5 with TRBJ1-2, with a possible D match to TRBD1 (5 bases). Germline loops: CDR1 MNHEY, CDR2 SVGAGI. This CDR3 spans 13 amino acids. V was cut by 7 bases and J by 0 bases, with 9 bases left in between.

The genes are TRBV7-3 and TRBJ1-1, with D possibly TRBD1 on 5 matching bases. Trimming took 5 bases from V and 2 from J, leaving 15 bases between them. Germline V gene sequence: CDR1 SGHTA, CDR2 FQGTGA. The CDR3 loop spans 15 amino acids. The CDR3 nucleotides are TGTGCCAGCAGCGCCGGGACTCCCGAAAACACTGAAGCTTTCTTT. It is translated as CASSAGTPENTEAFF.

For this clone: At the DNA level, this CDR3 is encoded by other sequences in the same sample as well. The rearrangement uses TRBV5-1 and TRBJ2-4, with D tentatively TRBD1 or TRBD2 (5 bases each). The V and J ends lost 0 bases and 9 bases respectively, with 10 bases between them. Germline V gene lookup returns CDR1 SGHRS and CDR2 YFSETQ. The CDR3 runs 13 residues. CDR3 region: CASSLDGGGIQYF. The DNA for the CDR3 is TGCGCCAGCAGCTTGGATGGGGGTGGCATTCAGTACTTC.

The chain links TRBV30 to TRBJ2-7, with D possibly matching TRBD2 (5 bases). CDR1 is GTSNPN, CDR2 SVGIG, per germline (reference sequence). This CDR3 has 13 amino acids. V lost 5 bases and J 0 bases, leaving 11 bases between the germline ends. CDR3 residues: CAWRRDISYEQYF. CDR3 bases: TGTGCCTGGCGACGGGATATCTCCTACGAGCAGTACTTC.

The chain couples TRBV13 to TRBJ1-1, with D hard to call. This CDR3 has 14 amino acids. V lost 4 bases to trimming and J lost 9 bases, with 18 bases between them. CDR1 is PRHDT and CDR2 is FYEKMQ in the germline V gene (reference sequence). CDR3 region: CASSSTDSSPKAFF. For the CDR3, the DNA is TGTGCCAGCAGCTCGACGGACTCATCTCCAAAAGCTTTCTTT.

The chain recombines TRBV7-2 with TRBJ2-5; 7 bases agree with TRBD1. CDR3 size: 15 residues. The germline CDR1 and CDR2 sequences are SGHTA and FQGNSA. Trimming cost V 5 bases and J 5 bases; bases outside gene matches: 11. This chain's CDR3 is CASSPRGGRWETQYF. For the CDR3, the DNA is TGTGCCAGCAGCCCAAGAGGGGGCCGGTGGGAGACCCAGTACTTC.

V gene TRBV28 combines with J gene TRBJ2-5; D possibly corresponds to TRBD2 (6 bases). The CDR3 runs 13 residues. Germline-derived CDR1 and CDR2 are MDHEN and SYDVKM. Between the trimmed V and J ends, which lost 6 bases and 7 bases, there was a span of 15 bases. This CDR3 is CASSPGQAGTQYF. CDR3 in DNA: TGTGCCAGCAGCCCGGGTCAAGCGGGGACCCAGTACTTC.

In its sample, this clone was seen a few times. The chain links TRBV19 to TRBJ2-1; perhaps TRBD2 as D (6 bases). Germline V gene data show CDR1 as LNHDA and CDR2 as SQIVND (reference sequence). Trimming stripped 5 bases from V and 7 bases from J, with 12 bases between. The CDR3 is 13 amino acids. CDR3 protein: CASSWGLENEQFF. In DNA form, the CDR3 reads TGTGCCAGTAGTTGGGGACTTGAGAATGAGCAGTTCTTC.

Written as DNA, the CDR3 is TGTGCCAGTAGTATAAGACACCGAACTATGAACACTGAAGCTTTCTTT. Translation gives CASSIRHRTMNTEAFF. The gene calls are TRBV19 and TRBJ1-1; D gene unclear. The V gene's germline CDR1 is LNHDA and CDR2 SQIVND (reference sequence). Trimming took 2 bases from V and 0 from J, leaving 13 bases between them. The CDR3 extends over 16 amino acids.

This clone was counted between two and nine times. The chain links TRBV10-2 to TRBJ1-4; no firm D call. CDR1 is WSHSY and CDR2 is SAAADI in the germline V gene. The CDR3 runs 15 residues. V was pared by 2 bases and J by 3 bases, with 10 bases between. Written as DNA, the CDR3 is TGCGCCAGCAGTGAGAACGGAGGCCCTAATGAAAAACTGTTTTTT. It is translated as CASSENGGPNEKLFF.

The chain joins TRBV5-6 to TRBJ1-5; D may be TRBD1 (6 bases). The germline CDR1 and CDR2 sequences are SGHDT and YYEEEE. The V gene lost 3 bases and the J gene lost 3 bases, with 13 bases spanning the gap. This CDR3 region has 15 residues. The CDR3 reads CASSWGRQDNQPQHF. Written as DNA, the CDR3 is TGTGCCAGCAGCTGGGGGAGACAGGACAATCAGCCCCAGCATTTT.

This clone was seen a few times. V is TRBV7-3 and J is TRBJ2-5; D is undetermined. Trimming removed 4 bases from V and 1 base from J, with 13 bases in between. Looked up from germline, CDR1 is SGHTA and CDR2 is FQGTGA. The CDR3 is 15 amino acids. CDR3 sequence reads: CASSSGFSVQETQYF. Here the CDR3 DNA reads TGTGCCAGCAGCTCCGGGTTTTCCGTCCAAGAGACCCAGTACTTC.

The CDR3 sequence: CASSLGIRTDTQYF. In DNA, the CDR3 is TGTGCCAGCAGCTTAGGGATTCGGACAGATACGCAGTATTTT. The chain carries TRBV7-9 and TRBJ2-3; D is unclear. Per the germline V gene, CDR1 is SEHNR and CDR2 is FQNEAQ (reference sequence). The CDR3 length is 14 residues. Trimming shortened V by 1 base and J by 3 bases, and 8 bases separated the two germline ends.

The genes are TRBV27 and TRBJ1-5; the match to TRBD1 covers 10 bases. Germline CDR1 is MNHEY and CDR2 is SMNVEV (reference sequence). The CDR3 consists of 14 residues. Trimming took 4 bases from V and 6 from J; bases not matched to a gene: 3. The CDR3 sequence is CASSSDRGGQPQHF. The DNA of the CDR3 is TGTGCCAGCAGTTCGGACAGGGGGGGTCAGCCCCAGCATTTT.

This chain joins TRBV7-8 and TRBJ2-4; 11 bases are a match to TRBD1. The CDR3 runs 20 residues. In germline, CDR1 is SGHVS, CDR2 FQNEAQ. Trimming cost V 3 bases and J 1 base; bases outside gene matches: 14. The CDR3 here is CASSFLLTGTGGKAKNIQYF. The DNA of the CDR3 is TGTGCCAGCAGCTTTCTCCTAACCGGGACAGGGGGGAAGGCCAAAAACATTCAGTACTTC.

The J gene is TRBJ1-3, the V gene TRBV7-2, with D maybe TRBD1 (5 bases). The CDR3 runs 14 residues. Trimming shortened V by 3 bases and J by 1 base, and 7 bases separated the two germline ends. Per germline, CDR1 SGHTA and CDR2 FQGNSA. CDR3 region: CASSFGGSGNTIYF. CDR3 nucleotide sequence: TGTGCCAGCAGCTTTGGGGGTTCTGGAAACACCATATATTTT.

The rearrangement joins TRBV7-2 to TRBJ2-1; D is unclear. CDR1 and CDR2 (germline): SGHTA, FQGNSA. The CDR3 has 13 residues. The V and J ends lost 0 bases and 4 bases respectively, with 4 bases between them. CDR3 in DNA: TGTGCCAGCAGCTTAGCGCAATACAATGAGCAGTTCTTC. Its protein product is CASSLAQYNEQFF.

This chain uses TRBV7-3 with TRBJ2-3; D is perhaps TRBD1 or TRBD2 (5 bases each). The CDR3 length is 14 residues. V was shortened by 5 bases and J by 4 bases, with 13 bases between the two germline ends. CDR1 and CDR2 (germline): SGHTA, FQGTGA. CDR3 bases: TGTGCCAGCAGCCGGGCCGGGGCGGCAGATACGCAGTATTTT. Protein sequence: CASSRAGAADTQYF.

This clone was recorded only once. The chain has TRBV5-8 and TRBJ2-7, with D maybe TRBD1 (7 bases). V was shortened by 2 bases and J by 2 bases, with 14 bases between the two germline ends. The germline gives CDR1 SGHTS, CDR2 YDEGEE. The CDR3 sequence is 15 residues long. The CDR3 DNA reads TGTGCCAGCAGCTTCAGGGGGAGGAAACCCTACGAGCAGTACTTC. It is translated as CASSFRGRKPYEQYF.

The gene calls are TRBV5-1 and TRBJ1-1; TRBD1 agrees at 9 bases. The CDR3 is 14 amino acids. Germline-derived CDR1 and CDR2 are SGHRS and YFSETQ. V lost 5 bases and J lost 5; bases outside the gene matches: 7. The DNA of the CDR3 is TGCGCCAGCAGTACGACAGGGGGGGAGACTGAAGCTTTCTTT. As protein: CASSTTGGETEAFF.

The CDR3 DNA sequence: TGTGCCAGCAGCGCGGACGGGCAAGAGACCCAGTACTTC. It is translated as CASSADGQETQYF. J is TRBJ2-5 and V is TRBV7-3; D gene unclear. Germline CDR1 reads SGHTA; CDR2 reads FQGTGA. The CDR3 has 13 amino acids. The germline V and J ends were trimmed by 5 bases and 2 bases, with 9 bases remaining between them.

In nucleotides, the CDR3 is TGTGCCAGCAGCATCCAGGGATACGATCAGCCCCAGCATTTT. Translating it yields CASSIQGYDQPQHF. The rearrangement uses TRBV7-9 and TRBJ1-5; a possible D gene is TRBD1 (5 bases). With 5 bases removed from V and 5 bases from J, the gap between germline ends came to 13 bases. Germline lookup yields CDR1 SEHNR and CDR2 FQNEAQ (reference sequence). CDR3 length: 14 residues.

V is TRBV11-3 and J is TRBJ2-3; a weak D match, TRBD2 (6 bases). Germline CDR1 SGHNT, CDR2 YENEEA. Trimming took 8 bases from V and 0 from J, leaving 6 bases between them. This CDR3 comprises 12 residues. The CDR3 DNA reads TGTGCCAGCGGGACTAGCACAGATACGCAGTATTTT. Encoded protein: CASGTSTDTQYF.

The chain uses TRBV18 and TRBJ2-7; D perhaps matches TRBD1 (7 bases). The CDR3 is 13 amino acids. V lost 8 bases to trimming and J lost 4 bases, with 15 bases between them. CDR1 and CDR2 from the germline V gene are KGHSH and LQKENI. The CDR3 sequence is CASGGTEGYEQYF. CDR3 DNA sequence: TGTGCCAGCGGGGGGACAGAAGGTTACGAGCAGTACTTC.

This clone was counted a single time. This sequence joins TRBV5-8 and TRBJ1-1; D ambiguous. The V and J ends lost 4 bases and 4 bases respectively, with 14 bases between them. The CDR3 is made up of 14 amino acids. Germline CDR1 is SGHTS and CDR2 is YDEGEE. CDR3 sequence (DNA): TGTGCCAGCAGCCACGGCGTGACCAGCACTGAAGCTTTCTTT. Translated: CASSHGVTSTEAFF.

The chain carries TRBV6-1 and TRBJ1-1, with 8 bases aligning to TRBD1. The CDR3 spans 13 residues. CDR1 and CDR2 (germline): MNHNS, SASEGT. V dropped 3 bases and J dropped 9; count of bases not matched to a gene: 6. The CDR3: CASSEARGLQAFF. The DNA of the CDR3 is TGTGCCAGCAGTGAGGCCAGGGGGCTTCAAGCTTTCTTT.

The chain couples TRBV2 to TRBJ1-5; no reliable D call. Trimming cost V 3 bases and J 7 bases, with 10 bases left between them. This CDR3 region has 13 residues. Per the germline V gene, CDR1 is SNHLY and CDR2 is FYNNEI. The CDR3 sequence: CASSEAPFQPQHF. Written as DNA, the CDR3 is TGTGCCAGCAGTGAGGCACCCTTCCAGCCCCAGCATTTT.